The 4 T cell receptor beta chains in this list originate from one sample, sequenced in a study of shared clonotypes between healthy human individuals. Here immunoSEQ multiplex PCR was the method, and the copy in TCRdb shows in-frame clones only, minus some. The sample records some 2,000,000 clones, about 94% being singletons. Sample: naive CD4+ T cells sorted from blood. The subset denotes: CD45RA+ positively selected. These receptors all come from a man aged 18 to 30 in good health.

The chain joins TRBV21-1 to TRBJ2-7. TRBV21-1 is a listed pseudogene. The CDR3 consists of 13 residues. CDR3 in amino acids: CASSNKGEYEQYF. Here the CDR3 DNA reads TGTGCCAGCAGCAACAAAGGGGAGTACGAGCAGTACTTC.

The V gene is TRBV6-1, the J gene TRBJ2-5, with 10 bases lining up with TRBD2. CDR3 size: 15 residues. Germline V CDR1 and CDR2: MNHNS, SASEGT. V lost 2 bases to trimming and J lost 3 bases; unmatched junction nucleotides: 3. This chain's CDR3 is CASSESGRGEETQYF. CDR3 sequence (DNA): TGTGCCAGCAGTGAAAGCGGGAGGGGTGAAGAGACCCAGTACTTC.

The gene calls are TRBV4-3 and TRBJ2-5, with D possibly being TRBD2 (5 bases). The V gene's germline CDR1 is LGHNA and CDR2 YSLEER. The CDR3 spans 13 residues. V was pared by 0 bases and J by 4 bases, with 6 bases between. The CDR3 region is CASSQELGETQYF. DNA of the CDR3: TGCGCCAGCAGCCAAGAACTAGGAGAGACCCAGTACTTC.

The chain carries TRBV7-9 and TRBJ1-1, with a tentative D call TRBD1 (6 bases). V was shortened by 0 bases and J by 3 bases, with 20 bases between the two germline ends. The germline gives CDR1 SEHNR, CDR2 FQNEAQ (reference sequence). The CDR3 spans 18 residues. CDR3 nucleotide sequence: TGTGCCAGCAGCTTAGCGTTTGTATCCCGGGGGCGAGACACTGAAGCTTTCTTT. Protein sequence: CASSLAFVSRGRDTEAFF.